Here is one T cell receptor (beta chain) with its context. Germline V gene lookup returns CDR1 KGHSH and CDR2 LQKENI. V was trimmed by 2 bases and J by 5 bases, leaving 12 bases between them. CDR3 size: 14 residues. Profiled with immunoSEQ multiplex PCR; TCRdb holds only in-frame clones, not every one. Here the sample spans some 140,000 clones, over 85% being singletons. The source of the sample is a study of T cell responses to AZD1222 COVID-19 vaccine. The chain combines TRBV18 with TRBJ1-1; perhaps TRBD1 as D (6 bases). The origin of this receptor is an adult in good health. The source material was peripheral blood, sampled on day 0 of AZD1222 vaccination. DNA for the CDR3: TGTGCCAGCTCACCATCTACAGGGTTTACTGAAGCTTTCTTT. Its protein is CASSPSTGFTEAFF.